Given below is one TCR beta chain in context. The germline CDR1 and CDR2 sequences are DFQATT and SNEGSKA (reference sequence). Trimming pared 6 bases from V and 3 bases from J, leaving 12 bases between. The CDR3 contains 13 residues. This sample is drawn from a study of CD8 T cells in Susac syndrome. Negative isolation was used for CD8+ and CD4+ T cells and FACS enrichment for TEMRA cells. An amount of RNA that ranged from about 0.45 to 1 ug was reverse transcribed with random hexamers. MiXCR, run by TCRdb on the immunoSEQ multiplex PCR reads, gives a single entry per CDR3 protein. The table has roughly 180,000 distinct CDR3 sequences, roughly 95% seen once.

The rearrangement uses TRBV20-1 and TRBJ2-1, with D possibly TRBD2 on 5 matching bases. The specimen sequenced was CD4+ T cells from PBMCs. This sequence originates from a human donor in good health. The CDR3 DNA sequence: TGCAGTGCCGTCACTAGAATCTACAATGAGCAGTTCTTC. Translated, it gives CSAVTRIYNEQFF.